This is a list of T cell receptor beta chains from one sample in a study of blood T cells in healthy people across ages. TCRdb re-derived calls from the 5' RACE reads in MiXCR, one entry per CDR3 protein. This sample has around 1,800,000 distinct CDR3 sequences; about 39% occur once, and the top ten carry under 30%. Sequencing input: blood. The receptors here all came from a human donor in good health. CDR3s include the opening cysteine and the closing phenylalanine or tryptophan. D genes are given only for firm matches. Size values are once, few and many counts, or a class for expanded clones, and some rows have none.

D | J | V | size | DNA | CDR3
. | TRBJ1-5 | TRBV7-9 | many | TGTGCCAGCAGCTCCGCCGATCAGCCCCAGCATTTT | CASSSADQPQHF
. | TRBJ2-6 | TRBV18 | . | TGTGCCAGCTCACCAGGCAGGGGCCTCTCTGGGGCCAACGTCCTGACTTTC | CASSPGRGLSGANVLTF
. | TRBJ2-7 | TRBV28 | many | TGTGCCAGCAGTCCTCGAGACGGGGACTCCTACGAGCAGTACTTC | CASSPRDGDSYEQYF
. | TRBJ2-1 | TRBV5-1 | . | TGCGCCAGCAGTTCATTTCTTGGTGACGGCAATGAGCAGTTCTTC | CASSSFLGDGNEQFF
. | TRBJ2-6 | TRBV6-1 | many | TGTGCCAGCAGTGACGTTAGCTCTGGGGCCAACGTCCTGACTTTC | CASSDVSSGANVLTF
TRBD2 | TRBJ2-1 | TRBV6-2/TRBV6-3 | . | TGTGCCAGCAGTTTAGCGGGGGGGATTGTCTACAATGAGCAGTTCTTC | CASSLAGGIVYNEQFF
TRBD1 | TRBJ2-7 | TRBV11-1 | . | TGTGCCAGCAGCTTATGGGCCGGGACAGGGGCCGAGCAGTACTTC | CASSLWAGTGAEQYF
. | TRBJ2-1 | TRBV7-9 | few | TGTGCCAGCAGCTCCCGAGACATTAATGAGCAGTTCTTC | CASSSRDINEQFF
. | TRBJ2-1 | TRBV29-1 | . | TGCAGCGCATCCCCTACGGGGAATGAGCAGTTCTTC | CSASPTGNEQFF
. | TRBJ1-5 | TRBV28 | . | TGTGCCATCCAACCAGGGATGTCTGGCAATCAGCTCCAGCATTTT | CAIQPGMSGNQLQHF
TRBD1 | TRBJ1-2 | TRBV28 | . | TGTGCCAGCAGTAGCCCAGGGAACAGGGGTAGCGGCTACACCTTC | CASSSPGNRGSGYTF
. | TRBJ1-5 | TRBV24-1 | . | TGTGCCACCAGTGATACCAGGGTGGGGAGCAATCAGCCCCAGCATTTT | CATSDTRVGSNQPQHF
. | TRBJ2-7 | TRBV3-1 | . | TGTGCCAGCAGCCGGGATCTAGCGACCCCATACGAGCAGTACTTC | CASSRDLATPYEQYF
. | TRBJ2-3 | TRBV29-1 | . | TGCAGCGTTGACGGGGACTTCACAAATACGCAGTATTTT | CSVDGDFTNTQYF
TRBD1 | TRBJ1-5 | TRBV7-9 | few | TGTGCCAGCAGCTCCGGGACAGGGGACAATCAGCCCCAGCATTTT | CASSSGTGDNQPQHF
TRBD2 | TRBJ2-7 | TRBV9 | . | TGTGCCAGCGGGAGGGACGTCTCCTACGAGCAGTACTTC | CASGRDVSYEQYF
TRBD2 | TRBJ2-7 | TRBV7-9 | few | TGTGCCAGCAGCTTAGCGCCTAGCGGGGGCTCCTACGAGCAGTACTTC | CASSLAPSGGSYEQYF
TRBD1 | TRBJ2-7 | TRBV2 | . | TGTGCCAGCGGGGGGACAGGGGCCGCACTAAGGCAGTACTTC | CASGGTGAALRQYF
. | TRBJ1-1 | TRBV27 | . | TGTGCCAGCCAAGGGGGGGCGCAGACTGAAGCTTTCTTT | CASQGGAQTEAFF
. | TRBJ1-1 | TRBV5-6 | . | TGTGCCAGCAGCCGACTCGGGCGCGGTCGACAAGCGGAAGCTTTCTTT | CASSRLGRGRQAEAFF
. | TRBJ2-3 | TRBV5-1 | . | TGCGCCAGCAGCCCAAAGACAGATAGCACAGATACGCAGTATTTT | CASSPKTDSTDTQYF
. | TRBJ1-3 | TRBV29-1 | . | TGCAGCGTTGCTCAGGGACGTACTGGAAACACCATATATTTT | CSVAQGRTGNTIYF
. | TRBJ1-4 | TRBV29-1 | few | TGCAGCGTACCCGACCCTATTTCGATGGAAAAACTGTTTTTT | CSVPDPISMEKLFF
TRBD1 | TRBJ1-2 | TRBV29-1 | . | TGCAGCGTTGAAAAAGGGACGACAGGGAACTATGGCCACACCTTC | CSVEKGTTGNYGHTF
. | TRBJ2-3 | TRBV6-2/TRBV6-3 | once | TGTGCCAGCAGTCCCCGCGGGCCTGCGGGGCCAGATACGCAGTATTTT | CASSPRGPAGPDTQYF
. | TRBJ1-1 | TRBV28 | . | TGTGCCATCTCTTTATTCGGCGGGGGCACTGAAGCTTTCTTT | CAISLFGGGTEAFF
. | TRBJ2-3 | TRBV29-1 | . | TGCAGCGTTGAAGACCAAGGCCGAGAGGGTACGCAGTATTTT | CSVEDQGREGTQYF
TRBD1 | TRBJ1-2 | TRBV19 | . | TGTGCCAGTAATCGGTCGGGACAGGGGCATGGCTACACCTTC | CASNRSGQGHGYTF
. | TRBJ1-4 | TRBV10-3 | . | TGTGCCATCAGTGGAGAACAGGGTTTGTCTAATGAAAAACTGTTTTTT | CAISGEQGLSNEKLFF
TRBD1 | TRBJ2-1 | TRBV20-1 | . | TGCAGTGCTAGAACAGGGGAAGTAATTCCTGAGCAGTTCTTC | CSARTGEVIPEQFF
. | TRBJ2-5 | TRBV9 | few | TGTGCCAGCAGCAGCGGGACAGGTTCAAAAGAGACCCAGTACTTC | CASSSGTGSKETQYF